These 19 T cell receptor beta chains were sequenced from one sample in a study of monozygotic twins with inflammatory bowel disease. Using the 5' RACE reads, TCRdb records one entry per CDR3 protein without DNA. Found here are roughly 160,000 distinct CDR3 sequences; the top ten clones hold just under 7.5%. The specimen was blood. These receptors came from a human donor with ulcerative colitis or Crohn's disease, or a healthy co-twin of an affected twin (not recorded which).

The chain joins TRBV19 to TRBJ2-2; as DNA is missing, the TRBD2 call by TCRdb cannot be tested. Germline V lookup: CDR1 LNHDA, CDR2 SQIVND (reference sequence). The CDR3 is 17 residues long. CDR3 loop: CASTPELAGGNTGELFF.

The chain has TRBV19 and TRBJ1-1. CDR1 and CDR2 (germline): LNHDA, SQIVND (reference sequence). The CDR3 totals 13 residues. The CDR3 reads CASSTLKGTEAFF. Filled out from reference TRBV19 and TRBJ1-1, the complete variable domain reads DGGITQSPKYLFRKEGQNVTLSCEQNLNHDAMYWYRQDPGQGLRLIYYSQIVNDFQKGDIAEGYSVSREKKESFPLTVTSAQKNPTAFYLCASSTLKGTEAFFGQGTRLTVV.

This chain joins TRBV28 and TRBJ2-5. The length of the CDR3 is 14 residues. Germline CDR1 is MDHEN and CDR2 is SYDVKM. CDR3 in amino acids: CASSLHGKQETQYF.

The CDR3 sequence is CSAATRDDSTDTQYF. J is TRBJ2-3 and V is TRBV20-1; lacking DNA, the TRBD1 call made by TCRdb goes unchecked. The germline gives CDR1 DFQATT, CDR2 SNEGSKA (reference sequence). The length of the CDR3 is 15 residues.

The rearrangement uses TRBV20-1 and TRBJ2-3; as DNA is missing, the TRBD1 call by TCRdb cannot be tested. CDR1 and CDR2 from the germline V gene are DFQATT and SNEGSKA (reference sequence). CDR3 length: 16 amino acids. CDR3 residues: CSATNLGDRYTDTQYF.

The chain employs TRBV7-2 and TRBJ2-5. In germline, CDR1 is SGHTA, CDR2 FQGNSA. This CDR3 contains 12 residues. The CDR3 spells CASSQYQETQYF.

The chain is built from TRBV12-3 or TRBV12-4 and TRBJ2-4. The CDR3 loop spans 15 amino acids. CDR3 amino acids: CASSLLSLAKNMQYF.

The chain employs TRBV10-2 and TRBJ2-1; with no DNA, the TCRdb D assignment of TRBD2 cannot be verified. The CDR3 extends over 14 amino acids. Germline loops: CDR1 WSHSY, CDR2 SAAADI. The CDR3 here is CASSVAGPLDEQFF.

The rearrangement links TRBV28 to TRBJ2-5; TCRdb picks TRBD2, but there is no DNA to check that call. The CDR3 totals 12 residues. The V gene's germline CDR1 is MDHEN and CDR2 SYDVKM. CDR3 in amino acids: CAITGREETQYF.

The chain couples TRBV4-2 to TRBJ2-2; TCRdb lists TRBD1, though no DNA is available to test this call. Germline loops: CDR1 LGHNA, CDR2 YNFKEQ. The CDR3 is 14 residues long. CDR3 amino acids: CASSPRGNTGELFF.

The chain is built from TRBV12-3 or TRBV12-4 and TRBJ2-7; TCRdb returns TRBD2, unconfirmable since there is no DNA. The CDR3 totals 13 residues. CDR3 residues: CASSQGLRYEQYF.

The V call is TRBV27, the J call TRBJ2-3; TCRdb's D gene call, TRBD2, goes unchecked for lack of DNA. The CDR3 extends over 15 amino acids. Germline CDR1 and CDR2: MNHEY and SMNVEV (reference sequence). CDR3 sequence: CASRQPGGGTDTQYF.

This chain links TRBV7-2 with TRBJ2-1; no DNA is available, so the TRBD1 call from TCRdb remains unchecked. There are 14 residues in the CDR3. Germline lookup yields CDR1 SGHTA and CDR2 FQGNSA. The CDR3 sequence is CASSLTGTHNEQFF.

The chain has TRBV27 and TRBJ1-5. The CDR3 has 14 amino acids. Germline CDR1 MNHEY, CDR2 SMNVEV (reference sequence). The CDR3 loop reads CASKGGGLNQPQHF.

This rearrangement joins TRBV5-1 to TRBJ2-2; TCRdb outputs TRBD2, but without DNA this stays unchecked. Germline loops: CDR1 SGHRS, CDR2 YFSETQ. This CDR3 has 16 residues. CDR3 protein: CASSLGLAGGTGELFF.

The chain carries TRBV18 and TRBJ1-2. The V gene's germline CDR1 is KGHSH and CDR2 LQKENI. CDR3 size: 12 residues. This chain's CDR3 is CASSDNNYGYTF. The complete variable domain, with remaining parts taken from reference TRBV18 and TRBJ1-2, reads NAGVMQNPRHLVRRRGQEARLRCSPMKGHSHVYWYRQLPEEGLKFMVYLQKENIIDESGMPKERFSAEFPKEGPSILRIQQVVRGDSAAYFCASSDNNYGYTFGSGTRLTVV.

The chain employs TRBV29-1 and TRBJ2-5; with no DNA, the TCRdb D assignment of TRBD1 cannot be verified. Per germline, CDR1 SQVTM and CDR2 ANQGSEA. CDR3 length: 15 residues. Here the CDR3 reads CSVVDSSLGGETQYF.

Here the CDR3 reads CASSHDRDTDTQYF. The V gene is TRBV4-2, the J gene TRBJ2-3; the D call from TCRdb, TRBD1, cannot be confirmed without DNA. CDR1 is LGHNA and CDR2 is YNFKEQ in the germline V gene. This CDR3 comprises 14 residues.

V and J are TRBV12-3 or TRBV12-4 and TRBJ2-6; TCRdb's D call, TRBD2, is unchecked because there is no DNA. CDR3 length: 17 residues. The CDR3 protein is CASSFLMSRAGANVLTF.